Listed here are 19 T cell receptor beta chains from one sample, sequenced in a study of T-cell reconstitution after alpha-beta-depleted transplantation in children. Molecular barcoding with unique molecular identifiers was used for the TCRbeta library. TCRdb itself ran the PCR reads through MiXCR, one entry per CDR3 protein. In the table there are about a million distinct CDR3 sequences, 25% to 30% of which are singletons. The material was PBMCs, mostly from graft donor cells, obtained 360 days after TCRalphabeta/CD19-depleted stem cell transplant. The receptor set was obtained from a boy younger than two who had a stem cell transplant for SCID, so the T cells may come from the graft donor.

This clonotype was seen only a few times. The chain joins TRBV12-3 or TRBV12-4 to TRBJ2-7; 8 bases agree with TRBD1. V gave up 5 bases and J gave up 3 bases; unmatched junction bases: 3. CDR3 length equals 13 residues. CDR3 loop: CASSGTGNYEQYF. Here the CDR3 DNA reads TGTGCCAGCAGTGGGACAGGCAACTACGAGCAGTACTTC.

The rearrangement uses TRBV20-1 and TRBJ1-1; D gene unclear. Germline values: CDR1 DFQATT, CDR2 SNEGSKA (reference sequence). This CDR3 is built from 12 residues. Between the trimmed V and J ends, which lost 3 bases and 6 bases, there was a span of 11 bases. The CDR3 region has the DNA TGCAGTGCTAGTAGCATGAGGGCTGAAGCTTTCTTT. Translation gives CSASSMRAEAFF.

The chain has TRBV19 and TRBJ1-1; D perhaps matches TRBD1 (5 bases). V gave up 3 bases and J gave up 4 bases, with 12 bases separating them. CDR1 LNHDA and CDR2 SQIVND come from the germline V gene (reference sequence). The CDR3 length is 14 residues. CDR3 in amino acids: CASSIRDGGTEAFF. The CDR3 DNA reads as TGTGCCAGTAGTATCAGGGATGGGGGCACTGAAGCTTTCTTT.

This clonotype was detected a few times. The J gene is TRBJ1-1, the V gene TRBV20-1, with a possible D match to TRBD1 (6 bases). The V gene lost 3 bases and the J gene lost 4 bases, with 12 bases spanning the gap. The CDR3 has 13 residues. Per germline, CDR1 DFQATT and CDR2 SNEGSKA (reference sequence). The CDR3 DNA sequence: TGCAGTGCTAGGCCGACAGGCCCCACTGAAGCTTTCTTT. The encoded protein is CSARPTGPTEAFF.

In this sample, this clonotype turned up a few times. V is TRBV5-1 and J is TRBJ2-1; 9 bases agree with TRBD2. The V gene's germline CDR1 is SGHRS and CDR2 YFSETQ. V dropped 3 bases and J dropped 5; count of bases not matched to a gene: 9. The CDR3 is made up of 16 amino acids. The CDR3 region has the DNA TGCGCCAGCAGCTCGTTTGGCGGGGGGGCCAACAATGAGCAGTTCTTC. It yields the protein CASSSFGGGANNEQFF.

The chain has TRBV5-6 and TRBJ2-1; 12 bases are a match to TRBD2. Germline lookup yields CDR1 SGHDT and CDR2 YYEEEE. Trimming removed 4 bases from V and 1 base from J; junction bases left unmatched: 15. This CDR3 spans 20 amino acids. CDR3 bases: TGTGCCAGCAGCGCCCCGTGGCTAGCGGGGGGGCCTAGGTCCTACAATGAGCAGTTCTTC. This translates into CASSAPWLAGGPRSYNEQFF.

The gene calls are TRBV6-5 and TRBJ2-5; D remains unclear. Germline CDR1 and CDR2: MNHEY and SVGAGI. The CDR3 sequence is 15 residues long. Trimming removed 0 bases at V and 2 bases at J, with 10 bases between. CDR3: CASSYSSLPQETQYF. The CDR3, as DNA: TGTGCCAGCAGTTACTCGAGCCTGCCTCAAGAGACCCAGTACTTC.

V is TRBV4-3 and J is TRBJ2-3; 7 bases fit TRBD2. Germline trimming cut 1 base from V and 3 bases from J; bases unmatched to any gene: 7. This CDR3 contains 16 residues. Germline CDR1 LGHNA, CDR2 YSLEER. This chain's CDR3 is CASSQVPAGLTDTQYF. The CDR3 DNA is TGCGCCAGCAGCCAAGTCCCAGCGGGGCTTACAGATACGCAGTATTTT.

This clonotype was detected once. This chain joins TRBV28 and TRBJ1-1; TRBD1 might be the D (5 bases). CDR1 MDHEN and CDR2 SYDVKM come from the germline V gene. V dropped 6 bases and J dropped 4 bases, with 15 bases sitting between them. This CDR3 contains 14 residues. The CDR3 coding sequence is TGTGCCAGCAGGTCGGCGTGGGGGAGCACTGAAGCTTTCTTT. Its translation is CASRSAWGSTEAFF. Full variable domain (missing parts from reference TRBV28 and TRBJ1-1): DVKVTQSSRYLVKRTGEKVFLECVQDMDHENMFWYRQDPGLGLRLIYFSYDVKMKEKGDIPEGYSVSREKKERFSLILESASTNQTSMYLCASRSAWGSTEAFFGQGTRLTVV.

The CDR3: CSVDKGFDEQYF. For the CDR3, the DNA is TGCAGCGTTGATAAGGGTTTCGACGAGCAGTACTTC. The V gene is TRBV29-1, the J gene TRBJ2-7; D is ambiguous. The CDR3 length is 12 residues. V was clipped by 3 bases and J by 5 bases, with 11 bases between them. Germline V lookup: CDR1 SQVTM, CDR2 ANQGSEA.

Only a few counts were recorded for this clonotype. The V call is TRBV29-1, the J call TRBJ2-6; a weak D match, TRBD1 (6 bases). Germline assignment: CDR1 SQVTM and CDR2 ANQGSEA. The V end lost 6 bases, the J end lost 4 bases, and 13 bases lay between the germline ends. The CDR3 sequence is 14 residues long. CDR3 sequence (DNA): TGCAGCGTGGGCACAGGGAGAGGGGCCAACGTCCTGACTTTC. Amino acids: CSVGTGRGANVLTF.

Here the CDR3 reads CASSLVDRHGYTF. The CDR3 region has the DNA TGTGCCAGCAGCTTAGTTGACAGGCATGGCTACACCTTC. J is TRBJ1-2 and V is TRBV7-9; TRBD1 is a possible D gene (6 bases). The CDR3 loop spans 13 amino acids. CDR1 is SEHNR, CDR2 FQNEAQ, per germline (reference sequence). V shed 1 base and J shed 6 bases, with 9 bases lying between them.

J is TRBJ1-1 and V is TRBV7-8; 10 bases fit TRBD1. V was clipped by 5 bases and J by 6 bases; unmatched bases: 6. CDR1 is SGHVS, CDR2 FQNEAQ, per germline. The CDR3 runs to 14 residues. CDR3 region: CASSRDRGRPEAFF. The CDR3 nucleotides read TGTGCCAGCAGCCGAGACAGGGGGCGGCCTGAAGCTTTCTTT.

This chain connects TRBV12-3 or TRBV12-4 to TRBJ1-1, with D uncertain. V dropped 6 bases and J dropped 1 base, with 12 bases sitting between them. The CDR3 extends over 14 amino acids. CDR3 protein: CASSPSHTNTEAFF. Written as DNA, the CDR3 is TGTGCCAGCAGCCCCTCCCATACGAACACTGAAGCTTTCTTT.

This clonotype appeared a few times. The chain carries TRBV5-1 and TRBJ1-6; D may be TRBD1 (5 bases). Per germline, CDR1 SGHRS and CDR2 YFSETQ. V was cut by 4 bases and J by 1 base, with 12 bases left in between. The CDR3 has 16 residues. This CDR3 is CASSDDRVSYNSPLHF. The CDR3 DNA reads as TGCGCCAGCAGCGACGACAGAGTTTCCTATAATTCACCCCTCCACTTT.

The genes are TRBV20-1 and TRBJ2-3; 9 bases fit TRBD2. From germline, CDR1 is DFQATT and CDR2 SNEGSKA (reference sequence). This CDR3 region has 14 residues. The trim removed 6 bases at V and 2 bases at J, leaving 6 bases unmatched. The CDR3 coding sequence is TGCAGTGCGGGGACTAGCTTCGCCACAGATACGCAGTATTTT. This sequence encodes CSAGTSFATDTQYF.

V and J are TRBV12-3 or TRBV12-4 and TRBJ2-2, with D possibly being TRBD1 (5 bases). The CDR3 consists of 15 residues. The V gene lost 6 bases and the J gene lost 0 bases, with 11 bases spanning the gap. CDR3 residues: CASSPRAANTGELFF. In DNA, the CDR3 is TGTGCCAGCAGCCCCAGGGCCGCGAACACCGGGGAGCTGTTTTTT.

The chain carries TRBV9 and TRBJ2-6; D remains unclear. This CDR3 is built from 17 residues. V was cut by 2 bases and J by 0 bases, with 12 bases left in between. CDR1 and CDR2 (germline): SGDLS, YYNGEE. The CDR3 DNA follows: TGTGCCAGCAGCGTTAACGGTGGGAACTCTGGGGCCAACGTCCTGACTTTC. Its translation is CASSVNGGNSGANVLTF.

This clonotype has only a few counts. The J gene is TRBJ2-1, the V gene TRBV5-5, with D possibly matching TRBD2 (6 bases). Germline CDR1 SGHKS, CDR2 YYEKEE (reference sequence). V was trimmed by 4 bases and J by 10 bases, leaving 15 bases between them. The CDR3 length is 13 residues. The CDR3 spells CASSPPGGYEQFF. The DNA of the CDR3 is TGTGCCAGCAGCCCCCCTGGGGGGTACGAGCAGTTCTTC.